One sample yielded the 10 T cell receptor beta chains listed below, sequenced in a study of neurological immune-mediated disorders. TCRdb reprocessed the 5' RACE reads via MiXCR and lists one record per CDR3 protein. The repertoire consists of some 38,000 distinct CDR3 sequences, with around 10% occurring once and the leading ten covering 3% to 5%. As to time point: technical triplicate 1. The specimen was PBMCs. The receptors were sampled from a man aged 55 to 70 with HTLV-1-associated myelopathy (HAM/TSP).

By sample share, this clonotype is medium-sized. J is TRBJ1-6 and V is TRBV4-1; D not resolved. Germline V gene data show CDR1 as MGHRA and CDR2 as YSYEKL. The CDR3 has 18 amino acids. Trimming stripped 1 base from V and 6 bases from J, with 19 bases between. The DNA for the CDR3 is TGCGCCAGCAGCCAAGCTAATTTCGCCGGGCCGCCTAATTCACCCCTCCACTTT. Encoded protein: CASSQANFAGPPNSPLHF.

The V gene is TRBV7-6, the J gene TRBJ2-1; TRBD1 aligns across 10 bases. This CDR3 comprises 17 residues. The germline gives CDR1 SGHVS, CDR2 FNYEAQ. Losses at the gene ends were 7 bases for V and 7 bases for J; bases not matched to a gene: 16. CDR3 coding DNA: TGTGCCAGCATCCCCCGGACAGGGGGTCCTCCCGGGAATGAGCAGTTCTTC. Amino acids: CASIPRTGGPPGNEQFF.

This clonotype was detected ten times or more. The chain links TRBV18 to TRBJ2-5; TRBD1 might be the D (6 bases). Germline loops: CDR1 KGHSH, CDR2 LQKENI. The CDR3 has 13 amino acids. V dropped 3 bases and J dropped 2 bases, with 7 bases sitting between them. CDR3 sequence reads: CASSPGQQETQYF. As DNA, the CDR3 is TGTGCCAGCTCACCGGGACAACAAGAGACCCAGTACTTC.

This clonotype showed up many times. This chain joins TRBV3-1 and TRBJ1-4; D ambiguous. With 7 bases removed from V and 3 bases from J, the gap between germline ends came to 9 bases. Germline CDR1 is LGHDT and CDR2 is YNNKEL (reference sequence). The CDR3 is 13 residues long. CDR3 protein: CASKPGANEKLFF. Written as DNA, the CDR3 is TGTGCCAGCAAGCCGGGAGCTAATGAAAAACTGTTTTTT.

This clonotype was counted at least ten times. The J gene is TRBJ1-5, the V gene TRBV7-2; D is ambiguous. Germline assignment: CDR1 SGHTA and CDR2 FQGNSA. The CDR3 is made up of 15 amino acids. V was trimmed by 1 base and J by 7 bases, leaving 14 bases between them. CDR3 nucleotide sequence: TGTGCCAGCAGCTTAGGGAGGCCCGACGTGCAGCCCCAGCATTTT. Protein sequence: CASSLGRPDVQPQHF.

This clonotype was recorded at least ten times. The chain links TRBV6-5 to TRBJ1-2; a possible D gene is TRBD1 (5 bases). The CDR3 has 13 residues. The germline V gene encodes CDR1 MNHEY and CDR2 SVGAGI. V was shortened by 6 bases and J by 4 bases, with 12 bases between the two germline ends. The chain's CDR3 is CASRDSYGYGYTF. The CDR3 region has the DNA TGTGCCAGCAGAGACAGCTATGGCTATGGCTACACCTTC.

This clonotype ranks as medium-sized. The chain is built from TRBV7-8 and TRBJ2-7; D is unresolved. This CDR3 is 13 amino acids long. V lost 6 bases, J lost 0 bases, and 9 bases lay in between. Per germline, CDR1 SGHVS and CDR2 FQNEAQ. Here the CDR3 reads CASSFESSYEQYF. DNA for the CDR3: TGTGCCAGCAGTTTTGAGAGCTCCTACGAGCAGTACTTC. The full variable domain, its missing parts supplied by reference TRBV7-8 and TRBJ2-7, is GAGVSQSPRYKVAKRGQDVALRCDPISGHVSLFWYQQALGQGPEFLTYFQNEAQLDKSGLPSDRFFAERPEGSVSTLKIQRTQQEDSAVYLCASSFESSYEQYFGPGTRLTVT.

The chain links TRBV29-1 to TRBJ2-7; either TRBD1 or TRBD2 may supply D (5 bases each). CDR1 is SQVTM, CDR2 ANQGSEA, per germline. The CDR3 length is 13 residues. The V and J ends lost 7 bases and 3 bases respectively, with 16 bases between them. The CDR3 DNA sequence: TGCAGCGCAGGGACGGAAAGTCTCTACGAGCAGTACTTC. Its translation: CSAGTESLYEQYF.

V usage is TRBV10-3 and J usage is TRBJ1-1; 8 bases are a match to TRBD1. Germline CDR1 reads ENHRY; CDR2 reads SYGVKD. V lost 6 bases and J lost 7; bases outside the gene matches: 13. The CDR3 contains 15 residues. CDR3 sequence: CAISGNTGGGLEAFF. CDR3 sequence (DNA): TGTGCCATCAGCGGGAACACAGGGGGGGGCCTTGAAGCTTTCTTT.

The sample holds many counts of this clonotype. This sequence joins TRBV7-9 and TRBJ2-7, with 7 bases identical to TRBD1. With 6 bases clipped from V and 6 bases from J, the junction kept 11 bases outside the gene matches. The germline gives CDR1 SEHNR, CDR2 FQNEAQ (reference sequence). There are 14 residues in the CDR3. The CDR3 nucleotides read TGTGCCAGCAGATCAGGGCAGGGGACAGTCGAGCAGTACTTC. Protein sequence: CASRSGQGTVEQYF.